The rows below give T cell receptor beta chains drawn from one sample of a study of blood T cell repertoires in COVID-19. The repertoire was sequenced with immunoSEQ multiplex PCR; TCRdb's copy has only in-frame clones and lacks some. Of around 150,000 clones listed, 80% are singletons. The sample consisted of PBMCs or T cells enriched from blood (not recorded which). The receptor set was obtained from a man aged 40-49 years who had recovered from COVID-19. The CDR3 runs from the conserved cysteine through the conserved F or W. The D gene is left open where the match is weak. Not all rows give a size; the values are once, few, many and, for expanded clones, a class.

v_gene,len,j_gene,d_gene,abundance,CDR3aa,CDR3nt
TRBV5-8,14,TRBJ1-5,-,once,CASSPGSGDQPQHF,TGTGCCAGCAGCCCCGGATCGGGGGATCAGCCCCAGCATTTT
TRBV5-1,14,TRBJ1-2,-,-,CASSQAQGSYGYTF,TGCGCCAGCAGCCAAGCCCAGGGTAGCTATGGCTACACCTTC
TRBV27,14,TRBJ2-2,-,-,CASRPPQNTGELFF,TGTGCCAGCAGGCCACCGCAGAATACCGGGGAGCTGTTTTTT
TRBV27,15,TRBJ1-1,TRBD1,once,CASSLGQGGNTEAFF,TGTGCCAGCAGTTTAGGGCAGGGGGGGAACACTGAAGCTTTCTTT
TRBV2,15,TRBJ2-5,TRBD1,-,CASSEGDRDFETQYF,TGTGCCAGCAGTGAAGGGGACAGGGATTTTGAGACCCAGTACTTC
TRBV13,18,TRBJ2-2,-,-,CASSLTGWAESNTGELFF,TGTGCCAGCAGCCTAACCGGCTGGGCCGAGAGTAACACCGGGGAGCTGTTTTTT
TRBV7-6,16,TRBJ1-4,TRBD1,few,CASSLYPTGGFEKLFF,TGTGCCAGCAGCTTATATCCGACAGGGGGCTTTGAAAAACTGTTTTTT
TRBV5-1,13,TRBJ1-4,-,few,CASSSQTNEKLFF,TGCGCCAGCAGCAGTCAGACTAATGAAAAACTGTTTTTT
TRBV9,14,TRBJ1-6,-,-,CASSPSQGDSPLHF,TGTGCCAGCAGTCCTTCGCAGGGCGATTCACCCCTCCACTTT
TRBV5-1,14,TRBJ1-2,-,-,CASNPGQTDYGYTF,TGCGCCAGCAACCCAGGACAGACGGACTATGGCTACACCTTC
TRBV3-1/TRBV3-2,14,TRBJ1-1,TRBD1,-,CASSQSGTGNEAFF,TGTGCCAGCAGCCAGAGCGGGACAGGTAATGAAGCTTTCTTT
TRBV5-5,17,TRBJ2-1,TRBD2,-,CASSKGLALNSYNEQFF,TGTGCCAGCAGCAAAGGACTAGCGCTCAACTCCTACAATGAGCAGTTCTTC
TRBV3-1/TRBV3-2,19,TRBJ2-5,TRBD2,-,CASSQAWTSGVPGQETQYF,TGTGCCAGCAGCCAAGCATGGACTAGCGGGGTACCGGGCCAAGAGACCCAGTACTTC